The rows below give T cell receptor beta chains drawn from one sample of a study of blood T cell repertoires in COVID-19. The table came from immunoSEQ multiplex PCR; TCRdb's copy has only in-frame clones and leaves some out. The sample lists around 60,000 clones, 84% occurring once. Sequenced material: peripheral blood. The receptors shown here come from a man in his fifties or sixties with COVID-19, enrolled during active disease. Both conserved end residues are part of each CDR3. Fields, in order: J gene, V gene, CDR3 protein.

TRBJ2-5,TRBV28,CASSPAGGGKFETQYF
TRBJ2-1,TRBV30,CAWSRGGYSYNEQFF
TRBJ1-5,TRBV7-2,CAGSARVGQPQHF
TRBJ2-2,TRBV5-5,CASRQYRTLNTGELFF
TRBJ2-3,TRBV7-9,CASSTSGLLLTDTQYF
TRBJ2-7,TRBV24-1,CATSGPGTSYEQYF
TRBJ2-6,TRBV10-3,CAISDRETVHSGANVLTF
TRBJ2-3,TRBV28,CASRGTSEGTDTQYF
TRBJ1-4,TRBV29-1,CSVDVGGREKLFF
TRBJ2-7,TRBV5-1,CASSLFGGAANEQYF
TRBJ2-6,TRBV19,CATSTGAGANVLTF
TRBJ2-7,TRBV4-2,CASSQVRSGRAPYEQYF
TRBJ1-1,TRBV7-2,CASSLVAGNSNTEAFF
TRBJ2-7,TRBV4-2,CASSEQKASGSRSYEQYF
TRBJ1-2,TRBV7-9,CASSLQGVYGYTF
TRBJ1-1,TRBV14,CASSQVAGADTEAFF
TRBJ1-1,TRBV14,CASSQGANGVYTEAFF
TRBJ2-2,TRBV11-2,CASRGGGPNTGELFF
TRBJ1-2,TRBV7-9,CASSLGGQGAFGYTF
TRBJ2-2,TRBV5-1,CASTRLTTGELFF
TRBJ2-1,TRBV18,CASSPQDSSYNEQFF
TRBJ1-4,TRBV19,CASSIGQGAGEKLFF
TRBJ1-1,TRBV5-6,CASSSFSAAGTGAFF
TRBJ1-1,TRBV28,CASEGVNSEAFF
TRBJ1-1,TRBV7-9,CASSSGQVGTEAFF
TRBJ2-1,TRBV5-1,CASSPSDYRYNEQFF
TRBJ2-1,TRBV7-9,CASSLAHFGQGALNEQFF
TRBJ1-4,TRBV6-5,CASRRTEATNEKLFF
TRBJ1-1,TRBV2,CASILAGHTEAFF
TRBJ1-6,TRBV4-2,CASSLTKGQLNSPLHF
TRBJ2-1,TRBV4-1,CASSQDRVNNEQFF
TRBJ1-3,TRBV6-1,CASSEVRGNTIYF
TRBJ2-1,TRBV7-6,CASSLRDSTTDNEQFF
TRBJ1-2,TRBV28,CASGGGYYGYTF
TRBJ2-3,TRBV6-5,CASSYSTSVSADTQYF
TRBJ2-2,TRBV2,CASSPLSTGELFF
TRBJ1-5,TRBV11-2,CASSLQPGLDQPQHF
TRBJ2-3,TRBV3-1/TRBV3-2,CASSQVLTSSGTDTQYF
TRBJ2-5,TRBV3-1/TRBV3-2,CASSQDMTSSGEETQYF
TRBJ1-6,TRBV27,CASSPGQVYSPLHF
TRBJ1-1,TRBV18,CASSLRTVDDTEAFF
TRBJ1-6,TRBV30,CAWSVQGQGAFLSSPLHF
TRBJ2-3,TRBV10-3,CAISESWGLADGTDTDTQYF
TRBJ2-6,TRBV19,CASSIGLSDYAGSGANVLTF
TRBJ1-6,TRBV2,CASSEGDRDNSPLHF
TRBJ2-5,TRBV10-3,CAISESGHRETQYF
TRBJ1-2,TRBV29-1,CSVEEATDYGYTF
TRBJ2-3,TRBV5-4,CASSFEDYTDTQYF
TRBJ2-1,TRBV4-1,CASSQGLAGVLSYNEQFF
TRBJ2-3,TRBV18,CASSQEITDTQYF
TRBJ2-2,TRBV29-1,CSAGLAAGELFF
TRBJ2-5,TRBV3-1/TRBV3-2,CASSLPGTSGAETQYF
TRBJ1-5,TRBV27,CASSIGGNQPQHF
TRBJ2-1,TRBV12-5,CASGPPHVGGYNEQFF
TRBJ2-1,TRBV19,CASSKQGSDEQFF
TRBJ1-3,TRBV7-9,CASSLDRDRYSGNTIYF
TRBJ2-1,TRBV5-1,CASFPGGTTTNNEQFF
TRBJ2-2,TRBV9,CASSVATGTGELFF